These T cell receptor beta chains were read from a single sample in a study of control samples from healthy donors and cancer patients. Some clones are missing from TCRdb's copy, which holds only in-frame ones; the method was immunoSEQ multiplex PCR. This table holds about 98,000 clones, approximately 78% found once. The sequenced material came from blood. Receptors originate from a man in his fifties or sixties in good health. Both conserved end residues are part of each CDR3.

J	V	CDR3
TRBJ2-3	TRBV25-1	CASSDPVGVHTDTQYF
TRBJ1-1	TRBV18	CASSDGTSEAFF
TRBJ1-5	TRBV3-1/TRBV3-2	CASSQGYQPQHF
TRBJ2-6	TRBV5-1	CASSRTGGTLSGANVLTF
TRBJ2-3	TRBV5-1	CASSLEDSTTDTQYF
TRBJ2-1	TRBV6-1	CASSESGGAFYEQFF
TRBJ2-5	TRBV12-5	CASGTDRAETQYF
TRBJ1-5	TRBV10-2	CASSESTFSQPQHF
TRBJ1-6	TRBV6-5	CASKVRMRDSPLHF
TRBJ2-1	TRBV24-1	CATSVSGRFGLGQFF
TRBJ1-1	TRBV9	CASSVKGAGTEAFF
TRBJ2-3	TRBV5-8	CASSLRTDTQYF
TRBJ2-2	TRBV19	CASSITGELFF
TRBJ2-2	TRBV5-1	CASGTGDLIGELFF
TRBJ2-2	TRBV7-7	CASSLALAGGHTGELFF
TRBJ1-2	TRBV2	CASSDDGLYGYTF
TRBJ2-7	TRBV4-2	CASSPGVIAGTYEQYF
TRBJ1-1	TRBV7-9	CASSLVVSEAFF
TRBJ2-7	TRBV19	CASSMATVLYEQYF
TRBJ2-3	TRBV6-5	CASRVTSSTDTQYF
TRBJ1-2	TRBV7-2	CASRQTNYGYTF
TRBJ1-3	TRBV7-9	CASSLKGPGNTIYF
TRBJ1-2	TRBV18	CASSPLGQTYGYTF
TRBJ2-7	TRBV20-1	CSASRQTVYEQYF
TRBJ2-7	TRBV5-1	CASSLEFGDGQYF
TRBJ2-1	TRBV25-1	CASSKPGLSYNEQFF
TRBJ2-5	TRBV5-1	CASSWHIIAGEETQYF
TRBJ2-1	TRBV5-4	CASSDPSGGHNEQFF
TRBJ1-6	TRBV7-2	CASSLVAGSNSPLHF
TRBJ2-1	TRBV9	CASSTRTSLGEQFF
TRBJ1-5	TRBV6-5	CASSYVYNQPQHF
TRBJ2-5	TRBV5-1	CASSLGIKTQYF
TRBJ2-1	TRBV21-1	CASSKEQNFYNEQFF
TRBJ2-7	TRBV6-1	CASSEGPNPGYEQYF
TRBJ1-4	TRBV30	CACNRGGNEKLFF
TRBJ2-7	TRBV28	CASGQGAAGQYF
TRBJ2-3	TRBV28	CASSLRTLGTQYF
TRBJ1-6	TRBV5-1	CASGDRDTNSPLHF
TRBJ2-1	TRBV10-3	CAISESSWTSGSSNEQFF
TRBJ2-7	TRBV5-5	CASSPLGSASSYEQYF
TRBJ2-5	TRBV28	CASSGQGVKTQYF
TRBJ2-7	TRBV28	CASSPGQGGEQYF
TRBJ2-1	TRBV27	CASNPGLEPREQFF
TRBJ2-3	TRBV5-1	CASSLVDSGDTQYF
TRBJ2-7	TRBV7-8	CASSPTQGTYEQYF
TRBJ2-1	TRBV7-8	CASSLEAGTSGYEQFF
TRBJ1-5	TRBV5-1	CASSFETGVQPQHF
TRBJ1-5	TRBV6-5	CASSFGQYYQPQHF
TRBJ2-1	TRBV7-8	CASSSTPVRLAALYNEQFF
TRBJ2-7	TRBV25-1	CASSSEDRGIYEQYF
TRBJ1-4	TRBV30	CAWNEGSIVEGEKLFF
TRBJ2-7	TRBV6-5	CASSRDGYEQYF
TRBJ2-5	TRBV12-3/TRBV12-4	CASSPTGGETQYF
TRBJ1-4	TRBV5-6	CASSLKETGNEKLFF
TRBJ1-2	TRBV12-3/TRBV12-4	CASTSDSYGYTF